The clone carrying this T cell receptor (beta chain) was counted only a few times. As yet, its antigen is unknown. The data were obtained in a study of T cells after posttransplantation cyclophosphamide. Broader study findings: Donor CD8+ memory clones often dominated recipient blood repertoires at later times. Skin or GI-infiltrating T cells shared few TRB sequences with blood.

Generated by immunoSEQ multiplex PCR, the TCRdb table keeps only in-frame clones and is missing some. The sample shows tens of thousands of clones, approximately 73% of them seen only once. The TCR comes from a woman in her fifties or sixties in good health, CMV-negative, and a related stem cell transplant donor. The sequencing sample was made of memory CD4+ T cells sorted from PBMCs.

CDR3 in DNA: TGTGCCATCAGTAATACCGGGACTTATGGCTACACCTTC. Its translation is CAISNTGTYGYTF. The chain links TRBV10-3 to TRBJ1-2; the D gene is possibly TRBD1 (5 bases). The CDR3 runs 13 residues. Germline CDR1 reads ENHRY; CDR2 reads SYGVKD. The germline V and J ends were trimmed by 5 bases and 5 bases, with 12 bases remaining between them.